The present T cell receptor (beta chain) was sequenced within a study of cytomegalovirus exposure and HLA in healthy donors. General study points: The dataset shows that most TCR sequences were rare, while some public TCRs occurred in many donors. Immune exposure information available was restricted to CMV serostatus.

Concerning this clone: What it recognizes is unknown.

Researchers ran the PCR with 60 Vbeta and 13 Jbeta primers. Data came from immunoSEQ multiplex PCR; TCRdb stores just in-frame clones and leaves some out. The sample records about 170,000 clones, approximately 65% being singletons. This CDR3 comprises 17 residues. Germline lookup yields CDR1 SGHTA and CDR2 FQGNSA. The chain is built from TRBV7-2 and TRBJ2-5, with TRBD2 identical over 8 bases. With the DNA end fitting TRBJ2-7 better, the J assignment may be wrong. The TCR originated in a man aged 35-49 years in good health and CMV-seronegative. The specimen sequenced was PBMCs. CDR3 sequence: CASSLVLGGRSSYEQYF. The CDR3, as DNA: TGTGCCAGCAGCTTAGTTCTAGGCGGGAGGTCGTCCTACGAGCAGTACTTC.